This T cell receptor beta chain came from a study of CD8+CD57+ T cells in acquired aplastic anemia. The germline V gene has CDR1 LNHDA and CDR2 SQIVND (reference sequence). The length of the CDR3 is 16 residues. Trimming left V 5 bases short and J 1 base short, with 17 bases between. The study, taken as a whole, reports: For CD8+ Simpson's diversity, patients and controls showed no significant difference.

This clonotype was seen repeatedly, ten times or more. Its antigen is still unknown. TCR beta VDJ and CDR3 were profiled, and genomic DNA was the template. TCRdb ran MiXCR on the reads and lists one entry per CDR3 protein. Among about 71,000 distinct CDR3 sequences, 45% to 60% were seen once, and the ten largest hold 6.5% to 9.5%. V gene TRBV19 combines with J gene TRBJ1-2, with no clear D. Input material: sorted CD4+, CD8+, or CD8+CD57+ T cells (not recorded which) from PBMCs. The clonotype comes from a human donor in good health, serving as a control. The DNA for the CDR3 is TGTGCCAGTAGTTCTCCCTCCGTGACCCTTAACTATGGCTACACCTTC. The encoded protein is CASSSPSVTLNYGYTF.